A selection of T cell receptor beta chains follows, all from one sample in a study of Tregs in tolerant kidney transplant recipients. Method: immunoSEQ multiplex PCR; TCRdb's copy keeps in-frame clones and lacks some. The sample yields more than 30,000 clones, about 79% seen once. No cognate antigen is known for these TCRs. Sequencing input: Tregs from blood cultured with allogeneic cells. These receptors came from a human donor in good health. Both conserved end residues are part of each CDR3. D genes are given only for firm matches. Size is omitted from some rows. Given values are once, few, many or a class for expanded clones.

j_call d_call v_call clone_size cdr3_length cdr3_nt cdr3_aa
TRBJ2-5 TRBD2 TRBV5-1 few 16 TGCGCCAGCAGCTTGGGAGGACTAGCGGGATTAGAGACCCAGTACTTC CASSLGGLAGLETQYF
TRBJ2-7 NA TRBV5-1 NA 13 TGCGCCAGCAGCTCCACCCTACAATTTGAGCAGTACTTC CASSSTLQFEQYF
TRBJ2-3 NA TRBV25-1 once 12 TGTGCCAGCGCACGGGGCACAGATACGCAGTATTTT CASARGTDTQYF
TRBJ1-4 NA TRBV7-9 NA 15 TGTGCCAGCAGCCATGCGGTCCGAACAGAGGAAAAACTGTTTTTT CASSHAVRTEEKLFF
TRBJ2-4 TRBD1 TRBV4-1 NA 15 TGCGCCAGCAGCCGAATGGGACAGGGTGCAAACATTCAGTACTTC CASSRMGQGANIQYF
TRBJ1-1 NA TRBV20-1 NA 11 TGCAGTGCTAGCAAGAACACTGAAGCTTTCTTT CSASKNTEAFF
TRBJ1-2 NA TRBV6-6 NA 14 TGTGCCAGCAGTTACGTTCAGGGAGGCTATGGCTACACCTTC CASSYVQGGYGYTF
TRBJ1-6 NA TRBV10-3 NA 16 TGTGCCATCAGTGAGTTGAGGAGCTCCTATAATTCACCCCTCCACTTT CAISELRSSYNSPLHF
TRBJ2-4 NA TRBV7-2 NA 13 TGTGCCAGCAGCTTATCCCGCGCGGAAGTTCAGTACTTC CASSLSRAEVQYF
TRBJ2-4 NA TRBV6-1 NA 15 TGTGCCAGCACGACTGAGGCGGGACCCTTTGACATTCAGTACTTC CASTTEAGPFDIQYF
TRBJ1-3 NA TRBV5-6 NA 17 TGTGCCAGCAGCTTGTCCACAGGGATCATCTCTGGAAACACCATATATTTT CASSLSTGIISGNTIYF
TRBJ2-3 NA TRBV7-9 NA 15 TGTGCCAGCAGCCACTACAGGGAATCCACAGATACGCAGTATTTT CASSHYRESTDTQYF
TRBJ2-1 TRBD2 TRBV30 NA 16 TGTGCCTGGACTTTAGCGGGCCAGGCCCCTTACAATGAGCAGTTCTTC CAWTLAGQAPYNEQFF
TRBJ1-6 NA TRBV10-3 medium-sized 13 TGTGCCATCACCCCACAACGGGGTTCACCCCTCCACTTT CAITPQRGSPLHF